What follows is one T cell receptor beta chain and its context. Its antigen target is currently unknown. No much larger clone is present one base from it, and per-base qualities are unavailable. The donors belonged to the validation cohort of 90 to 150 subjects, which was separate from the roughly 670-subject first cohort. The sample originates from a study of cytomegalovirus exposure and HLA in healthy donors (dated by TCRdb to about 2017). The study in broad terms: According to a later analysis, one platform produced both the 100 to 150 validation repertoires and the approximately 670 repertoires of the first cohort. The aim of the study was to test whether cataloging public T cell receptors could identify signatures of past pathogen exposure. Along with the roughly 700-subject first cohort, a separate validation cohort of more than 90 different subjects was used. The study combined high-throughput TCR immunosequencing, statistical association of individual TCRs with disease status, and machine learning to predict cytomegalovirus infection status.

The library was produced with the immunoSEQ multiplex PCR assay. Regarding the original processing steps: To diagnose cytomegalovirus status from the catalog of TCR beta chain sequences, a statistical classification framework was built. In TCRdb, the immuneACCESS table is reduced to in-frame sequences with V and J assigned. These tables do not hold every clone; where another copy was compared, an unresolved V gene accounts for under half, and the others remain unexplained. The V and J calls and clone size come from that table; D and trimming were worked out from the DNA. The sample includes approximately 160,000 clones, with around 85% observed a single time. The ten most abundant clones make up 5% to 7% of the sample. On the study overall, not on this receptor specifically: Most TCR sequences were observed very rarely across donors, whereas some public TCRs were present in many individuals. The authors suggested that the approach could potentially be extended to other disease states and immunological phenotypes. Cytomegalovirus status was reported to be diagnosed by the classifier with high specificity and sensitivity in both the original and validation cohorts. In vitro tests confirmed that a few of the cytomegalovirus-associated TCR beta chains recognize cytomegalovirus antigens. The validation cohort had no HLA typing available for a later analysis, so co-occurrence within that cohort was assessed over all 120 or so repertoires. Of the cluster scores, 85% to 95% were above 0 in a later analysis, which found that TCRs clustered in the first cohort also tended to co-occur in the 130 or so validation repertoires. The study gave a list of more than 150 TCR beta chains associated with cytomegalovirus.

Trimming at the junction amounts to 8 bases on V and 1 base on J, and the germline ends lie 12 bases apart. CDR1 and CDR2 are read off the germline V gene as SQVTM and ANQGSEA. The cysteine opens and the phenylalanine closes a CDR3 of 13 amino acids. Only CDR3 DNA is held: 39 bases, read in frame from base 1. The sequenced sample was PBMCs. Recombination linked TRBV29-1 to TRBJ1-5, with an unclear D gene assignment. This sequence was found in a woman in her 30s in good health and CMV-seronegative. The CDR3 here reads CSHRGRSNQPQHF. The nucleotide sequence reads TGCAGCCATAGAGGGCGCAGCAATCAGCCCCAGCATTTT.